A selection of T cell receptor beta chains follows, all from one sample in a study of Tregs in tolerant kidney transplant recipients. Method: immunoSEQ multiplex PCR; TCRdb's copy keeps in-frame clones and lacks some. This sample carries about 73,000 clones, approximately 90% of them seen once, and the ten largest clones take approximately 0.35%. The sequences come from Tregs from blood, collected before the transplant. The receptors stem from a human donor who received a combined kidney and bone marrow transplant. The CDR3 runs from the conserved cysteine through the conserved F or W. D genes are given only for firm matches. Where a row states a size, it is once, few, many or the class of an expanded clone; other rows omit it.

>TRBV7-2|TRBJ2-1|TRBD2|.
CASSSNSGRANEQFF
TGTGCCAGCAGCTCTAATAGCGGGAGGGCCAATGAGCAGTTCTTC
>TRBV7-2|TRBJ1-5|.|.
CASSSSGTGNQPQHF
TGTGCCAGCAGCTCTTCCGGGACCGGCAATCAGCCCCAGCATTTT
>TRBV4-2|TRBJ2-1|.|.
CASSQDSTIYNEQFF
TGTGCCAGCAGCCAAGACTCTACCATCTACAATGAGCAGTTCTTC
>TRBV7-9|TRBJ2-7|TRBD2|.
CASSQAGAREQYF
TGTGCCAGCAGCCAAGCGGGAGCTAGGGAGCAGTACTTC
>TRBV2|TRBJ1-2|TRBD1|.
CASSPRTGKNYGYTF
TGTGCCAGCAGTCCCCGGACAGGAAAAAACTATGGCTACACTTTC
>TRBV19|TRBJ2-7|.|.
CASSQLATAPEQYF
TGTGCCAGTAGCCAGTTAGCGACCGCCCCCGAGCAGTACTTC
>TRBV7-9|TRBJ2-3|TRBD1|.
CASSSRQGTDTQYF
TGTGCCAGCAGCTCCCGACAGGGTACAGATACGCAGTATTTT
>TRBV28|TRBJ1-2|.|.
CASSSSRGSIYGYTF
TGTGCCAGCAGTTCTAGCAGGGGATCCATCTATGGCTACACCTTC
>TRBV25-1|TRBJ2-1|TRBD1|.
CASEPTGGSYNEQFF
TGTGCCAGCGAACCGACAGGGGGCTCTTACAATGAGCAGTTCTTC
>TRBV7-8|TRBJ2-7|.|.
CASSLAWGTGPLEQYF
TGTGCCAGCAGCTTAGCGTGGGGCACAGGTCCTCTAGAGCAGTACTTC
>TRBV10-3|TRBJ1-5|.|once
CAISESFETQHF
TGTGCCATCAGTGAGTCGTTTGAGACCCAGCATTTT
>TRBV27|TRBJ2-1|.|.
CASSFRLANNEQFF
TGTGCCAGCAGTTTTAGGCTAGCGAACAATGAGCAGTTCTTC
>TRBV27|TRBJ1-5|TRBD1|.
CASSPGWAGGHQPQHF
TGTGCCAGCAGCCCAGGGTGGGCAGGGGGGCATCAGCCCCAGCATTTT
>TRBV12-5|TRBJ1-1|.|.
CASAPEGGNTEAFF
TGTGCTAGTGCCCCCGAGGGGGGGAACACTGAAGCTTTCTTT
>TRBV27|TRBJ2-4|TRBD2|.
CASSLFGGGNIQYF
TGTGCCAGCAGTTTATTTGGCGGGGGGAACATTCAGTACTTC
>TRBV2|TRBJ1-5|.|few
CASRASGVGNQPQHF
TGTGCCAGCAGGGCATCAGGGGTGGGCAATCAGCCCCAGCATTTT
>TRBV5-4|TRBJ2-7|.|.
CASSPGTHSYEQYF
TGTGCCAGCAGCCCCGGGACACACTCCTACGAGCAGTACTTC
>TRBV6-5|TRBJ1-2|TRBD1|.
CASKQTGGAHYGYTF
TGTGCCAGCAAACAAACAGGGGGCGCGCACTATGGCTACACCTTC
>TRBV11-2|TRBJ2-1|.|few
CASSSVFAPSDNEQFF
TGTGCCAGCAGCTCCGTCTTCGCCCCTTCCGACAATGAGCAGTTCTTC
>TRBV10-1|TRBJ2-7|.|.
CASSDPDTEQYF
TGCGCCAGCAGTGACCCAGACACCGAGCAGTACTTC
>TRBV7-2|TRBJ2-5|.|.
CASSLAGGGTQYF
TGTGCCAGCAGCTTAGCGGGGGGAGGGACCCAGTACTTC
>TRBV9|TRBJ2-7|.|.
CASSVGAAANYEQYF
TGTGCCAGCAGCGTAGGGGCAGCGGCGAACTACGAGCAGTACTTC
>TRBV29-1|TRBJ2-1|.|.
CSVGDVGIPLGDEQFF
TGCAGCGTTGGAGATGTGGGGATCCCATTGGGCGATGAGCAGTTCTTC
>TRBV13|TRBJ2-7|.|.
CASSLEGYEQYF
TGTGCCAGCAGCTTAGAGGGGTACGAGCAGTACTTC
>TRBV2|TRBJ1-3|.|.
CASRGGGSSGNTIYF
TGTGCCAGCAGAGGAGGTGGAAGCTCTGGAAACACCATATATTTT
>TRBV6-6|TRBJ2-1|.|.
CASSAEGTLTRNEQFF
TGTGCCAGCAGTGCTGAGGGGACTCTCACCCGCAATGAGCAGTTCTTC
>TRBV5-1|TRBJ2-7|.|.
CASSLSPRSASYEQYF
TGCGCCAGCAGCTTATCCCCGCGGAGCGCCTCCTACGAGCAGTACTTC
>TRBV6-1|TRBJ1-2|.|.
CASIYSPEESYGYTF
TGTGCCAGCATTTATTCCCCAGAGGAGAGCTATGGCTACACCTTC
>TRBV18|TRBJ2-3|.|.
CATQPSLDTDTQYF
TGTGCCACCCAACCGTCGCTAGACACAGATACGCAGTATTTT
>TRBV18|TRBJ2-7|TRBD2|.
CASSPKLAGNANEQYF
TGTGCCAGCTCACCAAAACTAGCGGGAAACGCGAACGAGCAGTACTTC
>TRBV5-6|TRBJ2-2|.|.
CASSLVRGELFF
TGTGCCAGCAGCTTGGTGCGCGGGGAGCTGTTTTTT
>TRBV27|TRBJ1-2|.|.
CASSTATNYGYTF
TGTGCCAGCAGTACAGCAACTAACTATGGCTACACCTTC
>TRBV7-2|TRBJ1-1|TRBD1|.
CASSRRHDRVTEAFF
TGTGCCAGCAGCAGACGACATGACAGGGTCACTGAAGCTTTCTTT
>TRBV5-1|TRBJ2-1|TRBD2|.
CASSLRTVHGTSGARGSYEQFF
TGCGCCAGCAGCTTGAGGACAGTGCACGGGACTAGCGGGGCGAGGGGGAGCTATGAGCAGTTCTTC
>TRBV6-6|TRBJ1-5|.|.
CASSYSGSGYQPQHF
TGTGCCAGCAGTTACTCGGGATCAGGATATCAGCCCCAGCATTTT
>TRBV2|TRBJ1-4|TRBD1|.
CASSGTGTGVQKLFF
TGTGCCAGCAGTGGCACCGGGACAGGGGTACAAAAACTGTTTTTT
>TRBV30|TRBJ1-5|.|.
CAWSYPQGNQPQHF
TGTGCCTGGAGCTACCCACAGGGTAATCAGCCCCAGCATTTT
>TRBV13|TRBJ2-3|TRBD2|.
CASSLGGRADTQYF
TGTGCCAGCAGCTTAGGGGGGAGGGCAGATACGCAGTATTTT
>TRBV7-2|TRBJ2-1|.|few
CASSPQWGGFNEQFF
TGTGCCAGCAGCCCCCAGTGGGGCGGGTTCAATGAGCAGTTCTTC
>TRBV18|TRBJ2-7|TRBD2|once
CASSPRRLAGVSAYEQYF
TGTGCCAGCTCACCACGTCGACTAGCGGGAGTTTCTGCTTACGAGCAGTACTTC
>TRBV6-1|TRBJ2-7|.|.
CASNTRGDSHYEQYF
TGTGCCAGCAACACCCGGGGAGACTCGCACTACGAGCAGTACTTC
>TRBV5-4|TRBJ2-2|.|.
CASSLVGGTNTGELFF
TGTGCCAGCAGCTTGGTTGGAGGGACTAACACCGGGGAGCTGTTTTTT
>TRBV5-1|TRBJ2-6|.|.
CASSQLAVDSGANVLTF
TGCGCCAGCAGCCAATTAGCGGTCGACTCTGGGGCCAACGTCCTGACTTTC
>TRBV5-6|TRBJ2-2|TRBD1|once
CASSSGQGTGELFF
TGTGCCAGCAGCTCGGGACAGGGCACCGGGGAGCTGTTTTTT
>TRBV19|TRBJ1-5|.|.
CASSIPHRGAEQPQHF
TGTGCCAGTAGTATCCCCCATAGGGGGGCGGAACAGCCCCAGCATTTT
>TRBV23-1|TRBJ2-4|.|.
CASSQRFTSADKNIQYF
TGCGCCAGCAGTCAAAGGTTTACTAGTGCTGACAAAAACATTCAGTACTTC
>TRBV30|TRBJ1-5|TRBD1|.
CAWNKGAWQPQHF
TGTGCCTGGAATAAGGGGGCATGGCAGCCCCAGCATTTT
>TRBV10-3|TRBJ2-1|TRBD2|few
CAISESSGSVHEQFF
TGTGCCATCAGTGAGTCCAGCGGGAGTGTCCATGAGCAGTTCTTC
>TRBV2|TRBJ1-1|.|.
CASSRDTNTEAFF
TGTGCCAGCAGTCGGGACACCAACACTGAAGCTTTCTTT